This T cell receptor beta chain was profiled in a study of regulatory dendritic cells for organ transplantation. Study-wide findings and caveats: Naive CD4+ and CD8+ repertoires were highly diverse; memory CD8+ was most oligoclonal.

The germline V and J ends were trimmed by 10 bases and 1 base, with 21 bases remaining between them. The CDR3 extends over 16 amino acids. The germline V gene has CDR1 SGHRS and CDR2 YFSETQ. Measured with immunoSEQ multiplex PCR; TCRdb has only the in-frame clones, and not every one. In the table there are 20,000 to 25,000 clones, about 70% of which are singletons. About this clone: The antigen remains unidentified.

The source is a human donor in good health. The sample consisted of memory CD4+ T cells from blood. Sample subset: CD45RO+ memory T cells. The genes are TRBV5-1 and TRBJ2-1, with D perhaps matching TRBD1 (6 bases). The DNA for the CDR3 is TGCGCCGGGGCGGACAGTCCGGATTTATCCTACAATGAGCAGTTCTTC. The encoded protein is CAGADSPDLSYNEQFF. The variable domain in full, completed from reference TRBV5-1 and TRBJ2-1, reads KAGVTQTPRYLIKTRGQQVTLSCSPISGHRSVSWYQQTPGQGLQFLFEYFSETQRNKGNFPGRFSGRQFSNSRSEMNVSTLELGDSALYLCAGADSPDLSYNEQFFGPGTRLTVL.